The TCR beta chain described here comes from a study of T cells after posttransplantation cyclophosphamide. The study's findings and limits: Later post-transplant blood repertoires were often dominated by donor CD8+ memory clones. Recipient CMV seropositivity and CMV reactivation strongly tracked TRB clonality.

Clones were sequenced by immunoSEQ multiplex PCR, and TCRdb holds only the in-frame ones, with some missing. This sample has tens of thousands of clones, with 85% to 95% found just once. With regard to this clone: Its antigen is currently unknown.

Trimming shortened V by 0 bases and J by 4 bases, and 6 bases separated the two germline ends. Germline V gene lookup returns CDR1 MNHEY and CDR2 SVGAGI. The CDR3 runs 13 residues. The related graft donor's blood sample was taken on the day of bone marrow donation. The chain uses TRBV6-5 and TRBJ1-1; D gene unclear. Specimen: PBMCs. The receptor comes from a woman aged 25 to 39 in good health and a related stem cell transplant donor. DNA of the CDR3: TGTGCCAGCAGTTACTCTGGCTTCACTGAAGCTTTCTTT. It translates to CASSYSGFTEAFF.